This T cell receptor beta chain was retrieved from a study of vaccination and CD4 T cells after COVID-19. Whole-study context: Participants received two doses of either BNT162b2 or mRNA-1273 vaccine. A median of roughly 72 days (range 14 to 241) separated dose two from the taking of post-vaccine samples. Study-level findings and limits: Relatively few convalescent patients and no early post-infection timepoints were analyzed.

As concerns this clonotype: Its antigen is not identified.

Researchers used the Oncomine TCR Beta short-read assay to sequence DNA from cultured CD4+ T cells. TCRdb ran MiXCR on the PCR reads and lists one entry per CDR3 protein. The table lists just over 20,000 distinct CDR3 sequences, under 75% of them singletons. Indicated treatment: approximately nine-day PBMC culture with coronavirus spike peptide pools or control peptides (ViraFEST assay). Via ViraFEST, peptide pools expanded antigen-specific T cells before TCR sequencing. CDR3 length: 15 amino acids. The ends were cut back, 1 base at V and 6 bases at J, with 12 bases in the middle. Germline CDR1 is MNHEY and CDR2 is SVGAGI.

Material: CD4+ T cells from blood, cultured in vitro. The gene calls are TRBV6-5 and TRBJ2-2, with D perhaps TRBD1 (6 bases). This clonotype was sampled from a human donor who had recovered from COVID-19. The chain's CDR3 is CASSYLTQGAGELFF. CDR3 nucleotides: TGTGCCAGCAGTTACTTAACACAGGGCGCCGGGGAGCTGTTTTTT.